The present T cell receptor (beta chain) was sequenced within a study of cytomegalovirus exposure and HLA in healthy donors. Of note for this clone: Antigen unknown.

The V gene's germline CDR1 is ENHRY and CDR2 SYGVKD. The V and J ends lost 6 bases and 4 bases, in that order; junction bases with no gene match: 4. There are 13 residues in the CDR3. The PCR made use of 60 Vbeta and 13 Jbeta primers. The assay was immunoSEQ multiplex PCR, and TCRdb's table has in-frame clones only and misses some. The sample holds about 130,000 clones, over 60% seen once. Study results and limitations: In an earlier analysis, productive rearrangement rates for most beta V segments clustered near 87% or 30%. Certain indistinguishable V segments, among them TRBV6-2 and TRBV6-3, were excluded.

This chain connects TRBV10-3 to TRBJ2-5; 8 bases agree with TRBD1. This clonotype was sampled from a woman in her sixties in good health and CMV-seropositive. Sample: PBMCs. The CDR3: CAIRATGAETQYF. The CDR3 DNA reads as TGTGCCATCAGGGCGACAGGGGCAGAGACCCAGTACTTC.